The entry that follows covers one T cell receptor (beta chain) sequence. The germline gives CDR1 MDHEN, CDR2 SYDVKM. This CDR3 is 15 amino acids long. The junction had 9 bases not matched to a gene; V was cut back by 6 bases and J by 4 bases. TCRdb's copy holds only in-frame clones and misses some; the assay was immunoSEQ multiplex PCR. The table lists roughly 100,000 clones, about nine tenths of them singletons. The data originate from a study of T cell changes during pregnancy in multiple sclerosis. This sequence was found in a female donor in good health, enrolled as a control in a pregnancy study. This sample comprised peripheral blood, obtained in the second trimester of pregnancy. The chain has TRBV28 and TRBJ1-5, with 7 bases that match TRBD1. CDR3 loop: CASSLGGQGNQPQHF. In DNA, the CDR3 is TGTGCCAGCAGCCTAGGGGGCCAGGGAAATCAGCCCCAGCATTTT. Variable domain in full (rest from reference TRBV28 and TRBJ1-5): DVKVTQSSRYLVKRTGEKVFLECVQDMDHENMFWYRQDPGLGLRLIYFSYDVKMKEKGDIPEGYSVSREKKERFSLILESASTNQTSMYLCASSLGGQGNQPQHFGDGTRLSIL.